The T cell receptor beta chain described here comes from a study of vaccination effects on CD4 cells after COVID-19. Findings and caveats of the study: In vaccinees who were healthy, merely 1 out of 255 vaccine-induced clones cross-reacted with common cold coronaviruses. At late timepoints after vaccination, vaccine- and infection-induced clones shrank markedly.

With the ViraFEST assay, the study expanded antigen-specific CD4+ T cells using viral peptide pools, then sequenced them. Investigators separated out CD4+ T cells once 10 days of culture had passed. Among the vaccine recipients, none had a prior SARS-CoV-2 infection, and nucleocapsid antibodies were negative. Cultures used 2.1 million or so PBMC per well, around 9 IU/ml IL-2 and 9.5 to 10 ug/ml peptides. On this clone: Its antigen is not known.

Germline loops: CDR1 MGHRA, CDR2 YSYEKL. Trimming removed 1 base from V and 5 bases from J, with 12 bases in between. CDR3 length: 15 residues. Method: immunoSEQ multiplex PCR; TCRdb's copy keeps in-frame clones and lacks some. The profile covers roughly 65,000 clones, with around 69% appearing a single time and 2.5% to 3.5% taken by the ten largest. The source material was CD4+ T cells from PBMCs cultured with HCoV-NL63 spike peptides, sampled before COVID-19 vaccination. The chain links TRBV4-1 to TRBJ2-1; tentatively, D is TRBD1 or TRBD2 (5 bases each). This receptor was obtained from a human donor who received a COVID-19 vaccine. CDR3 protein: CASSQGGKKNNEQFF. The CDR3 DNA sequence: TGCGCCAGCAGCCAAGGGGGGAAGAAGAACAATGAGCAGTTCTTC.